The clone carrying this TCR beta chain was seen at least ten times. The antigen remains unidentified. The sample originates from a study of identical twins. Study-level results: The authors drew conclusions from cross-sectional statistical analysis rather than following the same donors. Cord blood's abundant beta clonotypes had fewer insertions, unlike memory repertoires.

The V end lost 6 bases, the J end lost 2 bases, and 16 bases lay between the germline ends. Germline-derived CDR1 and CDR2 are MNHNS and SASEGT. This CDR3 contains 15 residues. Through template switching, a universal primer site was introduced, and the cDNA contained unique molecular identifiers. MiXCR was run by TCRdb on the 5' RACE reads, yielding one entry per CDR3 protein. There are about 530,000 distinct CDR3 sequences in the sample; about 22% occur only once, and approximately 0.52% lies in the top ten. The data were also submitted as part of a second study, on yellow fever vaccine responses in identical twins.

The rearrangement links TRBV6-1 to TRBJ1-2; D possibly corresponds to TRBD1 (5 bases). What was sequenced was CD4+ T cells sorted from blood. This receptor was obtained from a woman between 18 and 29 years old in good health. The CDR3 DNA sequence: TGTGCCAGCAGCCCGACCCGACAGACCAACTATGGCTACACCTTC. Its protein product is CASSPTRQTNYGYTF.